This record covers a single TCR beta chain. Original methodology: Estimation of nucleated cell counts was performed using reference gene primer amplification. The data were produced by immunoSEQ multiplex PCR, yet TCRdb's version contains in-frame clones alone and is incomplete. Clone size and the V and J calls come from that table; the DNA yielded D and trimming. This sample has hundreds of thousands of clones, with about 89% found just once. This entry belongs to a study of blood T cell repertoires in COVID-19. Study details: Italy, Spain and the United States were the sources of the convalescent and acute COVID-19 samples. Nucleic acid was either cDNA or gDNA, and it came from T cells, B-cell-depleted T cells, or PBMCs.

CDR3 length: 14 amino acids. The V gene end was trimmed by 4 bases and the J gene end by 9 bases; junction bases not matched to a gene: 5. Germline loops: CDR1 MGHRA, CDR2 YSYEKL. The gene calls are TRBV4-1 and TRBJ1-6, with 8 bases matching TRBD1. The sequence derives from a woman in her 30s with acute or convalescent COVID-19. What was sequenced was peripheral blood. The CDR3: CASSRDRGGSPLHF. The CDR3 nucleotides read TGCGCCAGCAGCCGCGACAGGGGTGGTTCACCCCTCCACTTT.